The 20 T cell receptor beta chains below all came from one sample that was sequenced in a study of breast tumors, draining lymph nodes, adjacent tissues. Samples came from axillary lymph nodes draining the breast cancer. A single record per CDR3 protein comes from TCRdb applying MiXCR to the multiplex PCR reads. The sample shows about 230,000 distinct CDR3 sequences, roughly 32% of them seen only once. Sequenced input: axillary lymph node tissue. The receptors were sampled from a female donor with breast cancer. Some clones in this sample may be carry-over from other donors' samples.

This clonotype occurred a few times. The CDR3 end shows no conserved phenylalanine or tryptophan, and so a read error is likely. The chain joins TRBV20-1 to TRBJ2-5; D may be TRBD1 (5 bases). The CDR3 covers 13 residues. Trimming stripped 5 bases from V and 5 bases from J, with 15 bases between. Germline lookup yields CDR1 DFQATT and CDR2 SNEGSKA (reference sequence). The CDR3 spells CSAHRTPQETQYL. The DNA for the CDR3 is TGCAGTGCTCACCGGACACCTCAGGAGACCCAGTACCTC.

Ten or more counts support this clonotype. This chain joins TRBV11-3 and TRBJ2-1, with 12 positions matching TRBD2. The V segment lost 1 base and the J segment 6 bases; nucleotides outside the gene matches: 7. There are 17 residues in the CDR3. Germline lookup yields CDR1 SGHNT and CDR2 YENEEA. The CDR3 DNA reads TGTGCCAGCAGCTTAGGGAGACTAGCGGGAGTCTCCAATGAGCAGTTCTTC. As protein: CASSLGRLAGVSNEQFF. The whole variable domain, filled in from reference TRBV11-3 and TRBJ2-1, reads EAGVVQSPRYKIIEKKQPVAFWCNPISGHNTLYWYLQNLGQGPELLIRYENEEAVDDSQLPKDRFSAERLKGVDSTLKIQPAELGDSAVYLCASSLGRLAGVSNEQFFGPGTRLTVL.

The chain combines TRBV2 with TRBJ2-3; 7 positions agree with TRBD2. Unmatched junction bases numbered 12, after V lost 10 bases and J lost 11 bases. CDR3 size: 12 residues. Germline lookup yields CDR1 SNHLY and CDR2 FYNNEI. The DNA of the CDR3 is TGTGCCACCAGACTAGCTTTAGGCGAGCAGTATTTT. It is translated as CATRLALGEQYF. Supplemented by reference TRBV2 and TRBJ2-3, the full variable domain reads EPEVTQTPSHQVTQMGQEVILRCVPISNHLYFYWYRQILGQKVEFLVSFYNNEISEKSEIFDDQFSVERPDGSNFTLKIRSTKLEDSAMYFCATRLALGEQYFGPGTRLTVL.

Worth noting for this clonotype: At one end, the junction sequence differs from germline, possibly due to a read error. The V gene is TRBV20-1, the J gene TRBJ2-7; TRBD2 matches 7 bases. Per the germline V gene, CDR1 is DFQATT and CDR2 is SNEGSKA (reference sequence). This CDR3 contains 15 residues. Here the CDR3 reads CSARNWAGAAGEQYF. The CDR3 coding sequence is TGCAGCGCTAGAAATTGGGCGGGAGCCGCTGGGGAGCAGTACTTC.

This clonotype was counted at least ten times. The genes are TRBV7-9 and TRBJ2-5; 7 nucleotides line up with TRBD1. The CDR3 extends over 14 amino acids. Germline loops: CDR1 SEHNR, CDR2 FQNEAQ (reference sequence). With V trimmed by 3 bases and J by 4 bases, 5 bases remained unmatched. CDR3 residues: CASSFPTGSETQYF. The DNA of the CDR3 is TGTGCCAGCAGCTTTCCGACAGGGTCAGAGACCCAGTACTTC.

The chain has TRBV11-1 and TRBJ2-1; TRBD2 matches 8 bases. The CDR3 is made up of 11 amino acids. Germline V lookup: CDR1 SGHAT, CDR2 FQDESV (reference sequence). After removal of 5 bases from V and 15 bases from J, the junction contained 6 bases not matched to a gene. The CDR3 nucleotides are TGTGCCAGCAGCGGGCGGGCGGGAGGGTTCTTC. It yields the protein CASSGRAGGFF.

The table lists this clonotype with many counts. The chain has TRBV9 and TRBJ2-2; D tentatively fits TRBD1 or TRBD2 (5 bases each). Germline CDR1 is SGDLS and CDR2 is YYNGEE. V gave up 10 bases and J gave up 4 bases, with 14 bases separating them. The CDR3 has 13 residues. The CDR3 loop is CACQRGTTGELFF. CDR3 sequence (DNA): TGTGCCTGCCAAAGAGGGACCACCGGGGAGCTGTTTTTT.

The chain employs TRBV5-1 and TRBJ1-3; 8 bases fit TRBD1. V shed 4 bases, J shed 7 bases, and the junction held 7 bases outside the gene matches. CDR1 and CDR2 (germline): SGHRS, YFSETQ. The CDR3 contains 14 residues. CDR3 protein: CASSAMTGDNTIYF. CDR3 coding DNA: TGCGCCAGCAGCGCGATGACAGGGGACAACACCATATATTTT.

The chain couples TRBV7-3 to TRBJ1-1; no reliable D call. This CDR3 comprises 13 residues. V shed 3 bases and J shed 1 base, with 6 bases lying between them. Germline V CDR1 and CDR2: SGHTA, FQGTGA. The CDR3 nucleotides read TGTGCCAGCAGCTTTCAGGAGAACACTGAAGCTTTCTTT. Translated, it gives CASSFQENTEAFF.

V is TRBV20-1 and J is TRBJ1-2, with 7 bases that match TRBD1. V lost 5 bases, J lost 8 bases, and 14 bases stayed unmatched. CDR1 and CDR2 (germline): DFQATT, SNEGSKA (reference sequence). This CDR3 has 14 residues. The CDR3 loop reads CSAVPPLQGYGYTF. The CDR3 DNA is TGCAGTGCTGTTCCGCCATTACAGGGGTACGGCTACACCTTC.

Of note for this clonotype: This could be a read error, since a much larger clone is one nucleotide away. The rearrangement links TRBV3-1 to TRBJ1-5; 9 bases agree with TRBD1. This CDR3 spans 14 amino acids. Germline V CDR1 and CDR2: LGHDT, YNNKEL (reference sequence). The CDR3 DNA reads TGTCCCAGCAGCCGGACAGGGGATAGACAGCCCCAGCATTTT. Protein: CPSSRTGDRQPQHF.

This clonotype was seen at least ten times. V is TRBV11-2 and J is TRBJ1-3; unclear D gene. Trimming cost V 3 bases and J 7 bases, with 16 bases left between them. CDR3 length equals 15 residues. Germline CDR1 and CDR2: SGHAT and FQNNGV. The CDR3: CASSLVGLSENTIYF. As DNA, the CDR3 is TGTGCCAGCAGCTTGGTCGGACTCTCTGAGAACACCATATATTTT.

This clonotype was picked up many times. The chain has TRBV19 and TRBJ2-1, with D perhaps given as TRBD1 or TRBD2 (6 bases each). The CDR3 runs 14 residues. The germline gives CDR1 LNHDA, CDR2 SQIVND (reference sequence). V was clipped by 5 bases and J by 7 bases, with 15 bases between them. The CDR3 sequence: CASSLRGGRNEQFF. CDR3 nucleotide sequence: TGTGCCAGTAGTCTCCGAGGGGGGAGGAATGAGCAGTTCTTC.

The sample holds many counts of this clonotype. This sequence joins TRBV5-1 and TRBJ2-3; 7 nucleotides align to TRBD2. From germline, CDR1 is SGHRS and CDR2 YFSETQ. The CDR3 loop spans 16 amino acids. Losses at the gene ends were 0 bases for V and 5 bases for J; bases not matched to a gene: 9. The CDR3 bases are TGCGCCAGCAGCTTGGGTTGGGCGGGAGATGGAGATACGCAGTATTTT. The encoded protein is CASSLGWAGDGDTQYF.

This clonotype has ten or more counts. V gene TRBV19 combines with J gene TRBJ1-5; maybe TRBD1 (6 bases). Germline CDR1 LNHDA, CDR2 SQIVND (reference sequence). Deletions cut 5 bases from V and 3 bases from J, with 11 bases between. CDR3 size: 14 residues. The CDR3 loop is CASSVTGSNQPQHF. In DNA, the CDR3 is TGTGCCAGTAGTGTCACAGGGTCCAATCAGCCCCAGCATTTT.

This clonotype was counted many times. The V gene is TRBV19, the J gene TRBJ1-3, with D perhaps TRBD1 (6 bases). V gave up 6 bases and J gave up 0 bases, with 12 bases separating them. The CDR3 is made up of 15 amino acids. Germline CDR1 and CDR2: LNHDA and SQIVND (reference sequence). The CDR3 DNA follows: TGTGCCAGTAGGGGGGCCCTGAGCTCTGGAAACACCATATATTTT. The encoded protein is CASRGALSSGNTIYF.

This clonotype was counted at least ten times. The rearrangement uses TRBV5-1 and TRBJ2-1, with a weak D call TRBD1 (5 bases). Germline V gene data show CDR1 as SGHRS and CDR2 as YFSETQ. Trimming cost V 5 bases and J 0 bases, with 9 bases left between them. The CDR3 extends over 14 amino acids. The CDR3: CASRRQSSYNEQFF. In DNA form, the CDR3 reads TGCGCCAGCAGACGACAGAGCTCCTACAATGAGCAGTTCTTC.

With regard to this clonotype: Germline is not matched at one junction end, which may reflect a read error. This chain joins TRBV5-4 and TRBJ2-5; 8 bases line up with TRBD2. Germline CDR1 reads SGHNT; CDR2 reads YYREEE (reference sequence). The CDR3 has 13 amino acids. CDR3 coding DNA: TGTGCCAGCAGCCTCGCGGGAGGTGAGACCCAGTGCTTC. Its translation is CASSLAGGETQCF.

This clonotype was recorded many times. The chain links TRBV6-6 to TRBJ2-6, with D possibly TRBD2 on 5 matching bases. This CDR3 is built from 14 residues. The germline V gene encodes CDR1 MNHNY and CDR2 SVGAGI (reference sequence). The V end lost 2 bases, the J end lost 3 bases, and 5 bases lay between the germline ends. CDR3 coding DNA: TGTGCCAGCAGTTACGGAGGTGGGGCCAACGTCCTGACTTTC. Encoded protein: CASSYGGGANVLTF.

This clonotype was seen repeatedly, ten times or more. In DNA, the CDR3 is TGTGCCAGCAGCTTAGGGACTAGCGGGAGCAATGAGCAGTTCTTC. Amino acid sequence: CASSLGTSGSNEQFF. The rearrangement links TRBV11-3 to TRBJ2-1, with 13 nucleotides matching TRBD2. CDR1 and CDR2 (germline): SGHNT, YENEEA. The CDR3 totals 15 residues. V lost 1 base, J lost 6 bases, and 0 bases stayed unmatched.